Presented here are 15 T cell receptor beta chains from one specimen sequenced in a study of T cells after yellow fever vaccination. TCRdb reprocessed the 5' RACE reads via MiXCR and lists one record per CDR3 protein. The data show fewer than 350,000 distinct CDR3 sequences, roughly 3.5% seen once. Specimen: PBMCs, collected on the day of the yellow fever booster vaccination. These receptors came from a man younger than 30 who received the YFV17D yellow fever vaccine.

This rearrangement joins TRBV5-4 to TRBJ2-7; a weak D match, TRBD2 (6 bases). The CDR3 contains 14 residues. Trimming took off 1 base at V and 3 bases at J, with 11 bases between the two ends. Germline V CDR1 and CDR2: SGHNT, YYREEE (reference sequence). CDR3 region: CASSLTGDFYEQYV. In nucleotides, the CDR3 is TGTGCCAGCAGCTTGACGGGGGACTTCTACGAGCAGTACGTC.

This sequence joins TRBV5-1 and TRBJ2-3; 7 bases are a match to TRBD1. With V trimmed by 1 base and J by 3 bases, 8 bases remained unmatched. The CDR3 contains 16 residues. Germline loops: CDR1 SGHRS, CDR2 YFSETQ. CDR3 sequence: CASSLTWDSQTDTQYF. CDR3 DNA sequence: TGCGCCAGCAGCTTGACTTGGGACAGCCAAACAGATACGCAGTATTTT.

The chain joins TRBV20-1 to TRBJ1-1; D unresolved. This CDR3 is built from 14 residues. Trimming left V 3 bases short and J 0 bases short, with 11 bases between. Germline-derived CDR1 and CDR2 are DFQATT and SNEGSKA (reference sequence). The CDR3 DNA is TGCAGTGCTAGTATCCCGCTTCTGAACACTGAAGCTTTCTTT. Encoded protein: CSASIPLLNTEAFF.

This clonotype was found many times. The chain combines TRBV7-8 with TRBJ2-3, with D unresolved. V was cut by 4 bases and J by 7 bases, with 9 bases left in between. The CDR3 runs to 12 residues. Looked up from germline, CDR1 is SGHVS and CDR2 is FQNEAQ. The chain's CDR3 is CASSSRFYTQYF. The CDR3 DNA reads as TGTGCCAGCAGCTCCCGCTTTTATACGCAGTATTTT.

A few counts support this clonotype. The chain links TRBV30 to TRBJ1-6; 10 positions match TRBD1. CDR3 length: 14 amino acids. V dropped 4 bases and J dropped 7; count of bases not matched to a gene: 4. Germline loops: CDR1 GTSNPN, CDR2 SVGIG (reference sequence). CDR3 residues: CAWNDRGPNSPLHF. The CDR3 nucleotides are TGTGCCTGGAACGACAGGGGGCCGAATTCACCCCTCCACTTT. The full variable domain, rest sourced from reference TRBV30 and TRBJ1-6, is SQTIHQWPATLVQPVGSPLSLECTVEGTSNPNLYWYRQAAGRGLQLLFYSVGIGQISSEVPQNLSASRPQDRQFILSSKKLLLSDSGFYLCAWNDRGPNSPLHFGNGTRLTVT.

A remark on this clonotype: A read error may explain this, as a much larger clone is one base away. The chain couples TRBV20-1 to TRBJ2-7; 7 bases match TRBD2. CDR1 and CDR2 (germline): DFQATT, SNEGSKA (reference sequence). The length of the CDR3 is 13 residues. The CDR3 region has the DNA TGCAGTGCTAGAGGGGAGGGGCCCTGGGAGCAGTCCGTC. Its translation is CSARGEGPWEQSV.

This clonotype was counted between two and nine times. The genes are TRBV7-9 and TRBJ2-2; D is unclear. The CDR3 is 17 amino acids. CDR1 SEHNR and CDR2 FQNEAQ come from the germline V gene (reference sequence). Trimming pared 7 bases from V and 0 bases from J, leaving 18 bases between. CDR3 sequence (DNA): TGTGCCAGCACCCAAAGACGCACACTCGCGAACACCGGGGAGCTGTTTTTT. Translating gives CASTQRRTLANTGELFF.

The chain employs TRBV4-3 and TRBJ2-3; 10 positions agree with TRBD2. In germline, CDR1 is LGHNA, CDR2 YSLEER. This CDR3 is 16 amino acids long. V shed 0 bases, J shed 5 bases, and the junction held 5 bases outside the gene matches. CDR3 region: CASSQDGAGGQDTQYF. In DNA form, the CDR3 reads TGCGCCAGCAGCCAAGATGGAGCGGGGGGGCAAGATACGCAGTATTTT.

This clonotype has ten or more counts. This sequence joins TRBV6-1 and TRBJ2-7; 8 bases map to TRBD2. After removal of 2 bases from V and 6 bases from J, the junction contained 9 bases not matched to a gene. Germline CDR1 reads MNHNS; CDR2 reads SASEGT. This CDR3 has 15 residues. The DNA of the CDR3 is TGTGCCAGCAGTGAAAGCGGGGGCTGGAACTTCGAGCAGTACTTC. As protein: CASSESGGWNFEQYF.

This rearrangement joins TRBV28 to TRBJ1-2; D is uncertain. This CDR3 contains 13 residues. V lost 5 bases to trimming and J lost 2 bases, with 9 bases between them. Germline-derived CDR1 and CDR2 are MDHEN and SYDVKM. The CDR3, as DNA: TGTGCCAGCAGTACAGTAAAGAACTATGGCTACACCTTC. Its translation is CASSTVKNYGYTF.

Only a few counts were recorded for this clonotype. At one end the junction does not follow the germline gene, possibly because of a read error. The genes are TRBV5-1 and TRBJ1-1, with TRBD1 identical over 7 bases. CDR1 is SGHRS, CDR2 YFSETQ, per germline. This CDR3 is built from 12 residues. The CDR3 DNA reads TGCGCCAGCAGACAGGGGAGCACTCAAGCTTTCTTT. Protein sequence: CASRQGSTQAFF.

Only a few counts were recorded for this clonotype. The genes are TRBV28 and TRBJ1-1, with D perhaps matching TRBD1 (6 bases). The CDR3 has 16 residues. The germline CDR1 and CDR2 sequences are MDHEN and SYDVKM. Between the trimmed V and J ends, which lost 6 bases and 7 bases, there was a span of 24 bases. CDR3 amino acids: CASSSYPGGRKDEAFF. The CDR3 DNA is TGTGCCAGCAGCTCCTACCCCGGGGGGCGAAAGGATGAAGCTTTCTTT.

This clonotype was counted at least ten times. V and J are TRBV7-9 and TRBJ2-7; TRBD1 might be the D (6 bases). Germline V CDR1 and CDR2: SEHNR, FQNEAQ (reference sequence). This CDR3 has 14 amino acids. Trimming removed 2 bases from V and 0 bases from J, with 8 bases in between. CDR3: CASSLQGPSYEQYF. The CDR3 DNA sequence: TGTGCCAGCAGCTTACAGGGGCCCTCCTACGAGCAGTACTTC.

This clonotype was picked up a small number of times. The chain couples TRBV24-1 to TRBJ1-6; the D gene is possibly TRBD1 (5 bases). Trimming took off 5 bases at V and 9 bases at J, with 10 bases between the two ends. Per germline, CDR1 KGHDR and CDR2 SFDVKD. The CDR3 totals 13 residues. CDR3 sequence: CATSGSGTSPLHF. Written as DNA, the CDR3 is TGTGCCACCAGTGGCTCCGGGACTTCACCCCTCCACTTT.

This clonotype was seen ten or more times. The rearrangement links TRBV4-2 to TRBJ2-3, with 15 nucleotides matching TRBD2. This CDR3 contains 16 residues. Germline values: CDR1 LGHNA, CDR2 YNFKEQ. Unmatched junction bases numbered 0, after V lost 1 base and J lost 4 bases. CDR3 in amino acids: CASSQGTSGGADTQYF. CDR3 coding DNA: TGTGCCAGCAGCCAAGGGACTAGCGGGGGGGCAGATACGCAGTATTTT.